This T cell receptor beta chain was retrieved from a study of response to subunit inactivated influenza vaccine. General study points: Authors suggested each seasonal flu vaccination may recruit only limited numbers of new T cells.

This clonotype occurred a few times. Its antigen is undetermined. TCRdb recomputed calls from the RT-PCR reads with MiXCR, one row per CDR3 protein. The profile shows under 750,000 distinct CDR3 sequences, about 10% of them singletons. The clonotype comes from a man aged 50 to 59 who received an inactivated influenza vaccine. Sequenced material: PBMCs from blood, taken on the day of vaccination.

The CDR3: CSVGGRAKYGYTF. The CDR3 DNA is TGCAGCGTTGGTGGCAGGGCAAAATATGGCTACACCTTC. The chain is built from TRBV29-1 and TRBJ1-2, with a possible D match to TRBD1 (5 bases). V dropped 4 bases and J dropped 5 bases, with 14 bases sitting between them. The CDR3 is made up of 13 amino acids. CDR1 is SQVTM, CDR2 ANQGSEA, per germline.